This T cell receptor beta chain was recorded in a study of T cell responses to AZD1222 COVID-19 vaccine. Whole-study results and caveats: Two AZD1222 doses significantly raised spike-specific TCR breadth and depth over controls.

Only in-frame clones appear in the TCRdb table, and some are missing; sequencing was by immunoSEQ multiplex PCR. The data show 200,000 or so clones, over 70% seen once. Comments on this clone: Its target is unknown.

Deletions cut 2 bases from V and 3 bases from J, with 11 bases between. Germline V gene lookup returns CDR1 KGHSH and CDR2 LQKENI. The CDR3 consists of 14 residues. The rearrangement links TRBV18 to TRBJ2-7, with a tentative D call TRBD2 (5 bases). The sequence derives from an adult in good health. The sequenced sample was peripheral blood, obtained on day 0 of MenACWY control vaccination. CDR3 DNA sequence: TGTGCCAGCTCACCAGACGGGGATTACTACGAGCAGTACTTC. Encoded protein: CASSPDGDYYEQYF. Using reference TRBV18 and TRBJ2-7 for the parts outside the CDR3, the full variable domain is NAGVMQNPRHLVRRRGQEARLRCSPMKGHSHVYWYRQLPEEGLKFMVYLQKENIIDESGMPKERFSAEFPKEGPSILRIQQVVRGDSAAYFCASSPDGDYYEQYFGPGTRLTVT.